The rows below give T cell receptor beta chains drawn from one sample of a study of cytomegalovirus exposure and HLA in healthy donors. Using immunoSEQ multiplex PCR, the repertoire was profiled, and TCRdb retains in-frame clones only, with some absent. The table shows more than 80,000 clones, with around 80% occurring only once. Sequenced input: PBMCs. The receptors were sampled from a woman in her forties or fifties in good health and CMV-seropositive. CDR3s include the opening cysteine and the closing phenylalanine or tryptophan. A D gene is named only where the DNA matches it firmly. Part of the rows lack a size; the others show once, few, many or a class for expanded clones.

j_call | v_call | clone_size | d_call | cdr3_nt | cdr3_aa
TRBJ2-1 | TRBV7-6 | - | - | TGTGCCAGCAGCCGCATGAGCTCCTACAATGAGCAGTTCTTC | CASSRMSSYNEQFF
TRBJ2-7 | TRBV28 | once | - | TGTGCCAGCAGTTTATCGGCGGGGACTGGCGAGCAGTACTTC | CASSLSAGTGEQYF
TRBJ2-7 | TRBV28 | - | TRBD1 | TGTGCCAGCAGGTCCGGGACAGGGGACTACGAGCAGTACTTC | CASRSGTGDYEQYF
TRBJ2-7 | TRBV6-5 | - | - | TGTGCCAGCAGTTACTCTCCAGGGCAGGAGCAGTACTTC | CASSYSPGQEQYF
TRBJ2-3 | TRBV4-3 | - | TRBD2 | TGCGCCAGCAGCCAAGATAATGCGGGGGGCTCAGATACGCAGTATTTT | CASSQDNAGGSDTQYF
TRBJ2-7 | TRBV6-6 | - | TRBD1 | TGTGCCAGCAGTTACTCGTCAAGGCAGGGGGCTTGGTACTTC | CASSYSSRQGAWYF
TRBJ1-1 | TRBV9 | - | TRBD1 | TGTGCCAGCAGCGCAACAGGGGGAGGTACTGAAGCTTTCTTT | CASSATGGGTEAFF
TRBJ1-4 | TRBV5-4 | - | - | TGTGCCACTCAATCGACAGCTCATAATGAAAAACTGTTTTTT | CATQSTAHNEKLFF
TRBJ1-2 | TRBV5-1 | - | TRBD1 | TGCGCCACCACCCCCACAGGGGGAATCTATGGCTACACCTTC | CATTPTGGIYGYTF
TRBJ2-7 | TRBV7-2 | once | - | TGTGCCAGCAGCTTAACTATTAGCTCCTACGAGCAGTACTTC | CASSLTISSYEQYF
TRBJ2-5 | TRBV7-9 | once | TRBD1 | TGTGCCAGCACCCTTCCGGACAGGGGTCAAGAGACCCAGTACTTC | CASTLPDRGQETQYF
TRBJ2-5 | TRBV5-1 | - | - | TGCGCCAGCTCTACAGGGACCCAAGAGACCCAGTACTTC | CASSTGTQETQYF
TRBJ1-1 | TRBV7-2 | few | - | TGTGCCAGCAGCCCGCAGGGGACTATGAACACTGAAGCTTTCTTT | CASSPQGTMNTEAFF
TRBJ1-5 | TRBV9 | - | - | TGTGCCAGCAGCCGACGACTTACCGATCAGCCCCAGCATTTT | CASSRRLTDQPQHF
TRBJ1-1 | TRBV6-5 | - | TRBD1 | TGTGCCAGCAGTTACCCAGGGGGCAGGAACACTGAAGCTTTCTTT | CASSYPGGRNTEAFF
TRBJ2-7 | TRBV7-2 | - | TRBD2 | TGTGCCAGCCAGGGACTAGCGGGGACCGAGCAGTACTTC | CASQGLAGTEQYF
TRBJ2-7 | TRBV7-2 | - | - | TGTGCCAGCAGCTTAGGCAGGTCAACCTACGAGCAGTACTTC | CASSLGRSTYEQYF
TRBJ1-6 | TRBV6-6 | - | - | TGTGCCAGCAGTCTCCCGGGGGACTTTAGTTCACCCCTCCACTTT | CASSLPGDFSSPLHF
TRBJ2-4 | TRBV18 | few | TRBD1 | TGTGCCAGCTCAAGTCCCGATAGGGGGCTTACAAACATTCAGTACTTC | CASSSPDRGLTNIQYF
TRBJ2-7 | TRBV4-1 | - | TRBD2 | TGCGCCAGCAGCCAAGTCCATAGCGGGGGCCCCCGGAACGAGCAGTACTTC | CASSQVHSGGPRNEQYF
TRBJ2-7 | TRBV2 | medium-sized | - | TGTGCCAGCAGGGGCAGGGCCAGGGAGCAGTACTTC | CASRGRAREQYF
TRBJ1-2 | TRBV29-1 | - | TRBD1 | TGCAGCGTTGGGGGGACAGGGGGCATAAAAAGAGGAGGCTACACCTTC | CSVGGTGGIKRGGYTF
TRBJ1-2 | TRBV7-6 | - | TRBD1 | TGTGCCAGCAGCTTAGCAATAGGGGGCCAGGGCTACACCTTC | CASSLAIGGQGYTF
TRBJ1-2 | TRBV4-3 | - | - | TGCGCCAGCAGCCAAGAAAGGGGCTATGGCTACACCTTC | CASSQERGYGYTF
TRBJ1-2 | TRBV6-1 | - | - | TGTGCCAGCAGTGAACGACAGGATTTTAACTATGGCTACACCTTC | CASSERQDFNYGYTF
TRBJ1-1 | TRBV7-3 | once | TRBD1 | TGTGCCAGCAGCCCTGGACAGGGCGTCCGAGCTTTCTTT | CASSPGQGVRAFF
TRBJ1-5 | TRBV6-1 | - | - | TGTGCCAGTCGGGTTCGGGGGGGCGGTCAGCCCCAGCATTTT | CASRVRGGGQPQHF
TRBJ2-2 | TRBV5-4 | - | - | TGTGCCAGCAGCCCAGGGGCAGTCGGAGGCACCGGGGAGCTGTTTTTT | CASSPGAVGGTGELFF
TRBJ2-3 | TRBV6-5 | - | TRBD2 | TGTGCCAGCAGTTATCTTGGGGGGAGGGCTGATACGCAGTATTTT | CASSYLGGRADTQYF
TRBJ2-3 | TRBV7-2 | - | TRBD2 | TGTGCCAGCAGCTTTGGGAGCGGGGGGGTTAGCACAGATACGCAGTATTTT | CASSFGSGGVSTDTQYF
TRBJ2-3 | TRBV28 | - | TRBD2 | TGTGGCTCTGAGCGGGGGGGAGAGACAGATACGCAGTATTTT | CGSERGGETDTQYF
TRBJ2-1 | TRBV19 | - | TRBD1 | TGTGCCAGTAGGACGAAAGGGGGCAGGGTCTCCTACAATGAGCAGTTCTTC | CASRTKGGRVSYNEQFF
TRBJ1-2 | TRBV28 | - | TRBD1 | TGTGCCAGCAGTTCCCGGACAGGGGGCTCTGTGAACTATGGCTACACCTTC | CASSSRTGGSVNYGYTF
TRBJ2-1 | TRBV7-3 | - | - | TGTGCCAGCAGCCGGGGGGCCAGGTGGGATGAGCAGTTCTTC | CASSRGARWDEQFF
TRBJ2-1 | TRBV7-9 | - | - | TGTGCCAGCAGCTTAGGTGGCGGCACCGATGAGCAGTTCTTC | CASSLGGGTDEQFF
TRBJ1-4 | TRBV19 | - | TRBD1 | TGTGCCAGTAGGCCCGGCCAGGGGGCAGCGGGTGTTGAAAAACTGTTTTTT | CASRPGQGAAGVEKLFF
TRBJ2-5 | TRBV30 | - | - | TGTGCCTGGAGCCTGACAGGTGGGGAGACCCAGTACTTC | CAWSLTGGETQYF
TRBJ2-1 | TRBV19 | - | - | TGTGCCAGTAGTATCGACACTAGCTCCTACAATGAGCAGTTCTTC | CASSIDTSSYNEQFF
TRBJ2-2 | TRBV11-2 | - | - | TGTGCCAGCAGCTTAGGACAGTTCGCGAACACCGGGGAGCTGTTTTTT | CASSLGQFANTGELFF
TRBJ1-2 | TRBV6-5 | - | TRBD1 | TGTGCCAGCAGCGGACAGGGGGTGGGCTACACCTTC | CASSGQGVGYTF
TRBJ1-4 | TRBV18 | - | - | TGTGCCAGCTCACAAGGACAAGGCGAAAAACTGTTTTTT | CASSQGQGEKLFF
TRBJ1-3 | TRBV19 | - | - | TGTGCCAGTAGTATGAACAGCGGAAACACCATATATTTT | CASSMNSGNTIYF
TRBJ2-7 | TRBV19 | once | TRBD1 | TGTGCCAGCTCTCGACATTTAGGACAGGGGGTCAACGAGCAGTACTTC | CASSRHLGQGVNEQYF
TRBJ2-3 | TRBV29-1 | - | TRBD2 | TGCAGCGTTGATTTTAGCGGGGGGCGCACAGATACGCAGTATTTT | CSVDFSGGRTDTQYF
TRBJ1-4 | TRBV28 | - | - | TGTGCCAGCAGTTTGGTTTCGCAGGAGGGGCCCTCTAATGAAAAACTGTTTTTT | CASSLVSQEGPSNEKLFF
TRBJ1-1 | TRBV7-9 | - | TRBD1 | TGTGCCAGCAGCTTGTTAGGGGGACAGATTGAAGCTTTCTTT | CASSLLGGQIEAFF
TRBJ2-5 | TRBV5-1 | - | TRBD2 | TGCGCCAGCAGCTTGGGTGTCGGGGAGGGTGAAGAGACCCAGTACTTC | CASSLGVGEGEETQYF
TRBJ1-2 | TRBV10-3 | - | TRBD1 | TGTGCCATCAGAGAAACAGGGGAGGACTACACCTTC | CAIRETGEDYTF
TRBJ2-7 | TRBV5-1 | - | TRBD1 | TGCGCCAGCAGCGTCAATATGGGACAGGGAGGCTACGAGCAGTACTTC | CASSVNMGQGGYEQYF
TRBJ2-2 | TRBV9 | - | - | TGTGCCAGCAGCGTAACTATGGGGGCTGGGACCGGGGAGCTGTTTTTT | CASSVTMGAGTGELFF
TRBJ2-7 | TRBV7-8 | many | TRBD2 | TGTGCCAGCAGCCTTTACGCCGGGACTAGCTATAGCGAGCAGTACTTC | CASSLYAGTSYSEQYF
TRBJ1-5 | TRBV5-5 | - | - | TGTGCCAGCAGCTTGGTCGGTAGTCTGCTTGGCAATCAGCCCCAGCATTTT | CASSLVGSLLGNQPQHF
TRBJ1-3 | TRBV28 | - | TRBD1 | TGTGCCAGCAGTTTAGTCCAGGGGGGAATTGGAAACACCATATATTTT | CASSLVQGGIGNTIYF
TRBJ2-7 | TRBV6-5 | - | TRBD1 | TGTGCCAGCAACCGACAGGGGGGATACGAGCAGTACTTC | CASNRQGGYEQYF
TRBJ2-1 | TRBV6-5 | - | TRBD1 | TGTGCCAGCGGCTACAGGGGGTACAATGAGCAGTTCTTC | CASGYRGYNEQFF
TRBJ2-2 | TRBV7-9 | once | TRBD1 | TGTGCCAGCAGCTTACCTACAGGGGCCGGGGAGCTGTTTTTT | CASSLPTGAGELFF
TRBJ1-5 | TRBV28 | few | - | TGTGCCAGCAGTTTCCCAGGGACCGGGGGACAGCCCCAGCATTTT | CASSFPGTGGQPQHF
TRBJ1-2 | TRBV29-1 | - | - | TGCAGCGTGTTGCACCGGGACTCTAACTATGGCTACACCTTC | CSVLHRDSNYGYTF
TRBJ2-7 | TRBV13 | - | TRBD1 | TGTGCCAGCAGCTTAGGGGGACAGGTCTACGAGCAGTACTTC | CASSLGGQVYEQYF
TRBJ1-1 | TRBV5-1 | - | - | TGCGCCAGCAGCTTGATGTCTGGGGGCAACACTGAAGCTTTCTTT | CASSLMSGGNTEAFF